The rows below give T cell receptor beta chains drawn from one sample of a study of blood T cell repertoires in COVID-19. The repertoire was sequenced with immunoSEQ multiplex PCR; TCRdb's copy has only in-frame clones and lacks some. The table records approximately 120,000 clones, roughly 85% of them present only once. Sequencing was performed on peripheral blood. These receptors originate from a human donor in a cohort sampled during active COVID-19. Each CDR3 is given without its conserved first and last residue. Each record gives: V gene, J gene, CDR3 protein.

>TRBV18|TRBJ1-6
ASSLDSLNSPLH
>TRBV28|TRBJ1-3
ASVRDRGNTIY
>TRBV1|TRBJ2-7
TSSQVLIASSYEQY
>TRBV5-6|TRBJ2-2
ASSLALVSTGELF
>TRBV3-1/TRBV3-2|TRBJ1-1
ASRKIPSRGTEAF
>TRBV4-3|TRBJ1-2
ASSQVWAGGYGYT
>TRBV19|TRBJ2-7
ASSPDPGRGEQY
>TRBV28|TRBJ1-1
ASSFPGANTEAF
>TRBV18|TRBJ1-2
ASSLQGDIKGYT
>TRBV15|TRBJ1-5
ATSRDLPRVSNQPQH
>TRBV7-2|TRBJ1-6
ASRAQTGGSPLH